This entry lists 19 T cell receptor beta chains sequenced from one sample in a study of Tregs in tolerant kidney transplant recipients. Profiling relied on immunoSEQ multiplex PCR, and the TCRdb table lists in-frame clones only, not all of them. This listing includes some 31,000 clones. The sample in question was CD8+ T cells from blood, obtained before the transplant. The receptors derive from a human donor who received a combined kidney and bone marrow transplant.

For this clone: The read terminates 3 residues ahead of where the CDR3 ends, so the germline J gene completes it. V gene TRBV7-9 combines with J gene TRBJ2-7; possibly TRBD1 for D (6 bases). V lost 5 bases and J lost 6, with 17 bases in between. CDR1 SEHNR and CDR2 FQNEAQ come from the germline V gene (reference sequence). The CDR3 is 14 residues long. This chain's CDR3 is CASSLGDNPLEQYF. CDR3 DNA, as far as it was read: TGTGCCAGCAGCCTTGGGGACAATCCTCTCGAG. Together with reference TRBV7-9 and TRBJ2-7, the CDR3 gives the full variable domain: DTGVSQNPRHKITKRGQNVTFRCDPISEHNRLYWYRQTLGQGPEFLTYFQNEAQLEKSRLLSDRFSAERPKGSFSTLEIQRTEQGDSAMYLCASSLGDNPLEQYFGPGTRLTVT.

Remarks on this clone: The sequenced fragment ends 3 residues before the CDR3 boundary, so the rest is inferred from the germline J gene. The chain has TRBV7-8 and TRBJ2-1; 7 bases map to TRBD2. There are 16 residues in the CDR3. V was clipped by 5 bases and J by 4 bases; unmatched bases: 11. Germline loops: CDR1 SGHVS, CDR2 FQNEAQ. CDR3 region: CASSPTPGLRYNEQFF. The part of the CDR3 DNA that was read is TGTGCCAGCAGCCCTACTCCGGGACTACGATACAATGAG.

Turning to this clone: The read gets to within 3 residues of the CDR3 end, and the germline J gene fills in the rest. The chain links TRBV30 to TRBJ1-1, with D uncertain. The germline V gene encodes CDR1 GTSNPN and CDR2 SVGIG (reference sequence). This CDR3 has 12 amino acids. V lost 4 bases, J lost 0 bases, and 6 bases lay in between. CDR3 in amino acids: CAWNSLNTEAFF. The sequenced part of the CDR3 DNA is TGTGCCTGGAATAGCTTGAACACTGAA.

On this clone: The read ends 3 residues early relative to the CDR3; the germline J gene fills the gap. This chain joins TRBV5-6 and TRBJ1-4, with TRBD1 matching over 8 bases. CDR1 is SGHDT and CDR2 is YYEEEE in the germline V gene. Trimming cost V 0 bases and J 6 bases; bases outside gene matches: 1. CDR3 size: 14 residues. CDR3 region: CASSLEQGDEKLFF. CDR3 DNA (partial): TGTGCCAGCAGCTTGGAACAGGGGGATGAAAAA.

With regard to this clone: The missing CDR3 end, 3 residues past where the read stops, is filled in from the germline J gene. This rearrangement joins TRBV7-6 to TRBJ2-3, with a tentative D call TRBD1 (5 bases). Germline V gene lookup returns CDR1 SGHVS and CDR2 FNYEAQ. The CDR3 is made up of 14 amino acids. Trimming pared 8 bases from V and 4 bases from J, leaving 16 bases between. The CDR3 here is CASGSGPRADTQYF. The sequenced CDR3 bases are TGTGCCAGCGGTTCCGGGCCCAGGGCAGATACG.

Points on this clone: Read data end 3 residues before the CDR3 end; the end is taken from the germline J gene. The chain joins TRBV19 to TRBJ2-7, with 10 bases identical to TRBD1. The CDR3 sequence is 15 residues long. The germline V gene encodes CDR1 LNHDA and CDR2 SQIVND (reference sequence). J lost 3 bases, V lost 4 bases, and 6 bases had no gene match. The CDR3 loop is CASSKGQGYHYEQYF. The CDR3 DNA, read in part, is TGTGCCAGTAGTAAGGGACAGGGGTACCACTACGAG.

As to this clone: The read ends 3 residues before the CDR3 terminus; that terminus is restored from the germline J gene. The genes are TRBV2 and TRBJ2-2; the D is unclear. The V end lost 3 bases, the J end lost 6 bases, and 5 bases lay between the germline ends. The CDR3 loop spans 12 amino acids. Germline V gene data show CDR1 as SNHLY and CDR2 as FYNNEI. The CDR3 DNA, read in part, is TGTGCCAGCAGTGACTCCTCCGGGGAG. Protein sequence: CASSDSSGE. The entire CDR3 reads CASSDSSGELFF.

Points on this clone: The observed sequence ends 3 residues before the CDR3 terminus, with the missing tail filled in from the germline J gene. The chain carries TRBV29-1 and TRBJ1-1; the D gene is possibly TRBD1 (5 bases). Trimming cost V 4 bases and J 1 base, with 7 bases left between them. CDR3 length: 12 residues. Germline-derived CDR1 and CDR2 are SQVTM and ANQGSEA. The CDR3 loop is CSVAQGNTEAFF. The CDR3 DNA, read in part, is TGCAGCGTTGCCCAGGGGAACACTGAA.

Comments on this clone: The read terminates 3 residues before the CDR3 end, so the remaining end is supplied by the germline J gene. The J gene is TRBJ2-7, the V gene TRBV19; a weak D match, TRBD1 (6 bases). Germline V gene sequence: CDR1 LNHDA, CDR2 SQIVND (reference sequence). V gave up 5 bases and J gave up 2 bases, with 13 bases separating them. The CDR3 runs 14 residues. The CDR3 sequence: CASSLRDTPYEQYF. CDR3 bases read: TGTGCCAGTAGTCTAAGGGACACCCCCTACGAG.

Remarks on this clone: The sequence runs out 3 residues before the end of the CDR3; the remainder is reconstructed from the germline J gene. The rearrangement links TRBV19 to TRBJ1-2, with TRBD1 matching over 7 bases. Germline loops: CDR1 LNHDA, CDR2 SQIVND (reference sequence). The CDR3 is 12 amino acids. V shed 5 bases and J 6 bases; nucleotides not matched to a gene: 3. The sequenced part of the CDR3 DNA is TGTGCCAGTAGTTGGACAGGCGATGGC. Its translation: CASSWTGDG. The CDR3 as a whole reads CASSWTGDGYTF.

The CDR3 loop reads CASSSRVSGYEQYF. The CDR3 bases that were read are TGTGCCAGCAGCTCTCGGGTCTCCGGGTACGAG. This sequence joins TRBV7-8 and TRBJ2-7; no reliable D call. The read finishes 3 residues shy of the CDR3 end, and the germline J gene is used to complete it. V was clipped by 4 bases and J by 4 bases, with 14 bases between them. Germline CDR1 and CDR2: SGHVS and FQNEAQ. The CDR3 has 14 amino acids.

CDR3 DNA, as far as it was read: TGTGCCAGCAGTGAGGACAACTATAATTCACCC. Residues: CASSEDNYNSP. The entire CDR3 reads CASSEDNYNSPLHF. The V gene is TRBV6-4, the J gene TRBJ1-6, with TRBD1 as a possible D gene (5 bases). The CDR3 goes on 3 residues after the read ends, and that part is filled in from the germline J gene. V lost 3 bases to trimming and J lost 3 bases, with 6 bases between them. The germline V gene has CDR1 MRHNA and CDR2 SNTAGT. The CDR3 loop spans 14 amino acids.

On this clone itself: The DNA ends 3 residues before the CDR3 does, and the rest of the CDR3 is filled in from the germline J gene. V and J are TRBV7-2 and TRBJ2-3; D is undetermined. The germline V and J ends were trimmed by 4 bases and 5 bases, with 7 bases remaining between them. The germline gives CDR1 SGHTA, CDR2 FQGNSA. CDR3 length: 12 amino acids. The CDR3 bases that were read are TGTGCCAGCAGCTCGACGGGAGATACG. Its protein is CASSSTGDT. The entire CDR3 protein is CASSSTGDTQYF.

A remark on this clone: The read terminates 3 residues ahead of where the CDR3 ends, so the germline J gene completes it. This sequence joins TRBV10-2 and TRBJ2-5, with 11 bases matching TRBD2. CDR1 is WSHSY, CDR2 SAAADI, per germline. The CDR3 has 16 residues. The V segment lost 7 bases and the J segment 5 bases; nucleotides outside the gene matches: 12. The sequenced CDR3 bases are TGCGCCAGCACCCAATTAGCGGGAGGGCCGATCGAGACC. This sequence encodes CASTQLAGGPIET. The whole CDR3 protein reads CASTQLAGGPIETQYF.

Notes on this clone: The CDR3 extends 3 residues past the end of the read, so its final part is completed from the germline J gene. The V and J genes are TRBV19 and TRBJ1-2; TRBD1 aligns across 8 bases. The CDR3 sequence is 12 residues long. Germline V CDR1 and CDR2: LNHDA, SQIVND (reference sequence). CDR3 DNA, as far as it was read: TGTGCCAGTAGTCAGACAGGGGCCGGC. Translated, it gives CASSQTGAG. The entire CDR3 reads CASSQTGAGYTF.

A word on this clone: The observed sequence ends 3 residues before the CDR3 terminus, with the missing tail filled in from the germline J gene. The chain combines TRBV30 with TRBJ2-2; TRBD1 matches at 7 bases. The germline gives CDR1 GTSNPN, CDR2 SVGIG (reference sequence). This CDR3 spans 15 amino acids. CDR3 residues: CALFLIRQGVGELFF. The CDR3 DNA, read in part, is TGTGCACTTTTTTTAATTAGACAGGGAGTCGGGGAG.

Turning to this clone: The CDR3 goes on 3 residues after the read ends, and that part is filled in from the germline J gene. The chain combines TRBV7-9 with TRBJ1-2, with 7 bases that match TRBD1. Germline V gene sequence: CDR1 SEHNR, CDR2 FQNEAQ (reference sequence). The CDR3 sequence is 14 residues long. J gave up 4 bases and V 6 bases, and 8 bases lay outside the gene matches. The CDR3 sequence: CASSPTGPGYGYTF. CDR3 bases read: TGTGCCAGCAGTCCGACAGGGCCGGGCTATGGC.

CDR3 sequence reads: CASSLVPDDRGGDEQFF. The sequenced part of the CDR3 DNA is TGTGCCAGCAGCTTAGTGCCCGACGACAGGGGAGGGGATGAG. The J gene is TRBJ2-1, the V gene TRBV7-6, with a weak D call TRBD1 (8 bases). Coverage ceases 3 residues before the CDR3 finishes, and the germline J gene fills in the end. Germline V gene data show CDR1 as SGHVS and CDR2 as FNYEAQ. V lost 1 base and J lost 8, with 21 bases in between. The CDR3 sequence is 17 residues long.

The DNA read from the CDR3 is TGTGCCAGCAGTGAAAGACAGGTGGATGAA. Its translation: CASSERQVDE. The CDR3 as a whole reads CASSERQVDEAFF. This chain links TRBV6-1 with TRBJ1-1; D is possibly TRBD1 (6 bases). The CDR3 goes on 3 residues after the read ends, and that part is filled in from the germline J gene. Looked up from germline, CDR1 is MNHNS and CDR2 is SASEGT. Trimming stripped 2 bases from V and 7 bases from J, with 11 bases between. This CDR3 has 13 residues.